The 8 T cell receptor beta chains in this list originate from one sample, sequenced in a study of blood T cell repertoires in COVID-19. This table comes from immunoSEQ multiplex PCR, and its TCRdb copy is limited to in-frame clones, with some not included. This table holds about 87,000 clones, roughly 86% found once. Input material: peripheral blood. The receptors were sampled from a man aged 40-49 years with acute or convalescent COVID-19.

This chain links TRBV5-8 with TRBJ1-2; D not certain. The length of the CDR3 is 14 residues. The V end was cut by 1 base, the J end by 7 bases, with 14 bases between. Germline V gene data show CDR1 as SGHTS and CDR2 as YDEGEE. CDR3 nucleotides: TGTGCCAGCAGCTTGATAGAGGGCCCACTTGGCTACACCTTC. Amino acid sequence: CASSLIEGPLGYTF.

This sequence joins TRBV18 and TRBJ1-1; maybe TRBD1 (5 bases). CDR3 length equals 14 residues. Deletions cut 5 bases from V and 6 bases from J, with 16 bases between. From germline, CDR1 is KGHSH and CDR2 LQKENI. Written as DNA, the CDR3 is TGTGCCAGCTCAACGGCGGGGGTATGGTCTGAAGCTTTCTTT. It is translated as CASSTAGVWSEAFF.

The count of this clone is one. The chain links TRBV28 to TRBJ1-1, with 8 bases lining up with TRBD1. V lost 7 bases, J lost 5 bases, and 9 bases stayed unmatched. The CDR3 is 14 residues long. CDR1 and CDR2 (germline): MDHEN, SYDVKM. The CDR3 DNA reads as TGTGCCAGCACCACATCAGGGGGCGGGACTGAAGCTTTCTTT. This translates into CASTTSGGGTEAFF. The variable domain in full, with the rest retrieved from reference TRBV28 and TRBJ1-1, is DVKVTQSSRYLVKRTGEKVFLECVQDMDHENMFWYRQDPGLGLRLIYFSYDVKMKEKGDIPEGYSVSREKKERFSLILESASTNQTSMYLCASTTSGGGTEAFFGQGTRLTVV.

The chain carries TRBV11-2 and TRBJ2-7, with 8 positions matching TRBD1. The CDR3 covers 15 residues. V was clipped by 2 bases and J by 4 bases; unmatched bases: 7. Per germline, CDR1 SGHAT and CDR2 FQNNGV. The CDR3 is CASSLMAGGPYEQYF. CDR3 nucleotide sequence: TGTGCCAGCAGCTTAATGGCAGGGGGCCCGTACGAGCAGTACTTC.

The chain employs TRBV11-3 and TRBJ1-1; weak D call: TRBD1 (5 bases). The CDR3 covers 14 residues. The V gene's germline CDR1 is SGHNT and CDR2 YENEEA. With 4 bases removed from V and 0 bases from J, the gap between germline ends came to 9 bases. Written as DNA, the CDR3 is TGTGCCAGCAGCTACGACAGCATGAACACTGAAGCTTTCTTT. Its translation is CASSYDSMNTEAFF.

The rearrangement uses TRBV5-4 and TRBJ2-1, with D maybe TRBD1 (6 bases). This CDR3 comprises 18 residues. Germline CDR1 SGHNT, CDR2 YYREEE (reference sequence). V was clipped by 0 bases and J by 5 bases, with 21 bases between them. CDR3 sequence (DNA): TGTGCCAGCAGCTTGGTAGGGGGAAGCGTGCTGGGGAACAATGAGCAGTTCTTC. Translating it yields CASSLVGGSVLGNNEQFF.

The CDR3 DNA sequence: TGTGCCTGGGGGGGGACAGGGGAGAGCAATCAGCCCCAGCATTTT. Its translation is CAWGGTGESNQPQHF. J is TRBJ1-5 and V is TRBV30, with 10 bases that match TRBD1. The J segment lost 1 base and the V segment lost 5 bases, leaving 5 bases of the junction unmatched. CDR1 is GTSNPN and CDR2 is SVGIG in the germline V gene (reference sequence). The CDR3 runs to 15 residues.

The V gene is TRBV30, the J gene TRBJ1-1; no definite D call. The ends were cut back, 4 bases at V and 2 bases at J, with 11 bases in the middle. CDR1 and CDR2 (germline): GTSNPN, SVGIG (reference sequence). The CDR3 has 13 amino acids. This CDR3 reads CAWNLNANTEAFF. The CDR3 coding sequence is TGTGCCTGGAATCTAAACGCTAACACTGAAGCTTTCTTT.